This TCR beta chain came from a study of T cell clonality in common variable immunodeficiency. Overall study results and limits: CVID subjects had higher TCRbeta clonality than healthy controls, most marked in about a third. CVID patient heterogeneity limited repertoire-clinical complication correlations. What drives increased CVID clonality needs T cell subpopulation sequencing. Fewer TCRbeta clones were shared among CVID subjects than controls.

The repertoire was sequenced with immunoSEQ multiplex PCR; TCRdb's copy has only in-frame clones and lacks some. The record shows about 47,000 clones for this sample, with no singletons present. The CDR3 is made up of 14 amino acids. CDR1 and CDR2 (germline): SNHLY, FYNNEI. Trimming removed 2 bases at V and 8 bases at J, with 12 bases between. This clone was found many times. The antigen is unknown. The read stops 3 residues short of the end of the CDR3; the missing end is completed from the germline J gene. This sequence originates from a person between 18 and 75 years old in good health. The specimen sequenced was peripheral blood mononuclear cells. The V gene is TRBV2, the J gene TRBJ1-4; D may be TRBD1 (6 bases). Incomplete CDR3 DNA: TGTGCCAGCAGTGAACAGGGGATGCGGGAAAAA. Translation: CASSEQGMREK. The entire CDR3 reads CASSEQGMREKLFF.